Listed below are T cell receptor beta chains from one sample, sequenced in a study of T cell responses to AZD1222 COVID-19 vaccine. Libraries were prepared by immunoSEQ multiplex PCR; TCRdb keeps only in-frame clonotypes and omits some of them. The sample has around 140,000 clones, about nine tenths seen once. Sequencing was performed on peripheral blood, taken on day 0 of AZD1222 vaccination. Receptor source: an adult in good health. The CDR3 runs from the conserved cysteine through the conserved F or W. The D gene is left open where the match is weak. Not all rows give a size; the values are once, few, many and, for expanded clones, a class.

d_call	clone_size	v_call	j_call	cdr3_nt	cdr3_aa
TRBD1	NA	TRBV4-1	TRBJ1-2	TGCGCCAGCAGCCAACCCCTGGGCAACAGGGGGGATGGCTACACCTTC	CASSQPLGNRGDGYTF
TRBD2	NA	TRBV19	TRBJ2-7	TGTGCCAGTAGTTTTAGCGGGAGTGACTCCTACGAGCAGTACTTC	CASSFSGSDSYEQYF
NA	NA	TRBV6-4	TRBJ2-2	TGTGCCAGCAGTGACTCGAAACAGGGCGTCGGGGAGCTGTTTTTT	CASSDSKQGVGELFF
NA	once	TRBV28	TRBJ2-3	TGTGCCAGCAGTAGGTTAAGCACAGATACGCAGTATTTT	CASSRLSTDTQYF
NA	NA	TRBV5-6	TRBJ2-7	TGTGCCAGCAGCATAGGGCTTCAGGGGCGCTACGAGCAGTACTTC	CASSIGLQGRYEQYF
NA	NA	TRBV6-5	TRBJ1-6	TGTGCCAGCAGTTACTATGGGACACCACCCCTCCACTTT	CASSYYGTPPLHF
NA	NA	TRBV5-8	TRBJ1-1	TGTGCCAGCAGCTTGTACCCGGGACTTACCGACACTGAAGCTTTCTTT	CASSLYPGLTDTEAFF
NA	NA	TRBV19	TRBJ1-5	TGTGCCAGTACCTCAGACAGCAGAAGGAATCAGCCCCAGCATTTT	CASTSDSRRNQPQHF
TRBD1	NA	TRBV29-1	TRBJ2-3	TGCAGCGGCCGCAGGGGGCGAAACACAGATACGCAGTATTTT	CSGRRGRNTDTQYF
NA	NA	TRBV19	TRBJ1-4	TGTGCCAGTAGTATAAGTGGTTTCGGAGAAAAACTGTTTTTT	CASSISGFGEKLFF
TRBD2	once	TRBV5-1	TRBJ2-3	TGCGCCAGCAGCTTGATTCCTAGCGGTCGGATAGATACGCAGTATTTT	CASSLIPSGRIDTQYF
NA	NA	TRBV7-2	TRBJ1-4	TGTGCCAGCAGCCCGACCGACAGACACAATGAAAAACTGTTTTTT	CASSPTDRHNEKLFF
NA	NA	TRBV5-1	TRBJ1-1	TGCGCCAGCAGCTCAGACAGGCTGAACACTGAAGCTTTCTTT	CASSSDRLNTEAFF
NA	NA	TRBV7-9	TRBJ1-6	TGTGCCAGCAGCCGAACGGGACTCGAGGGCTCACCCCTCCACTTT	CASSRTGLEGSPLHF